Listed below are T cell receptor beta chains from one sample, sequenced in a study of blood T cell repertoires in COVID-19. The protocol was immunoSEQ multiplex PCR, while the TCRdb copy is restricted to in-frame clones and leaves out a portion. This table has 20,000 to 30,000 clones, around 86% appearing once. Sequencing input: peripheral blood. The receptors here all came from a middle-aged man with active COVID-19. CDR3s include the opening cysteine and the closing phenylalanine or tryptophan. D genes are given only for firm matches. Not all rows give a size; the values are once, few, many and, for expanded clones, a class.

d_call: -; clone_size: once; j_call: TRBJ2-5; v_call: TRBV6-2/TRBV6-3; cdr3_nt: TGTGCCAGCAGTTATATTGCGGGATCGTACCAAGAGACCCAGTACTTC; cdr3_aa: CASSYIAGSYQETQYF
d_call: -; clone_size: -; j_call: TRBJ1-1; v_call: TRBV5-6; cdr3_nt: TGTGCCAGCAGCATCCCGGGGGGGGAAGCTTTCTTT; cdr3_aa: CASSIPGGEAFF
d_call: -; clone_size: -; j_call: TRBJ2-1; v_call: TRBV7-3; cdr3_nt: TGTGCCAGCAGCGCCACAGGGTTTGGTGAGCAGTTCTTC; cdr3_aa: CASSATGFGEQFF
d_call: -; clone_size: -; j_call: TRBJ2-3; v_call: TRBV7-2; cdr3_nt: TGTGCCAGCAGGTTCGCGCCTAGCACAGATACGCAGTATTTT; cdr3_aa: CASRFAPSTDTQYF
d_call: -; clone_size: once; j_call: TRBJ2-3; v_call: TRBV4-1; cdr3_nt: TGCGCCAGCAGCCAAGAAAGATGGGAGAGGCGGAAGTATTTT; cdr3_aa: CASSQERWERRKYF
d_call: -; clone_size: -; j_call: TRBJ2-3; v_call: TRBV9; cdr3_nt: TGTGCCAGCACACTAGCAGCTAGCACAGATACGCAGTATTTT; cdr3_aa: CASTLAASTDTQYF
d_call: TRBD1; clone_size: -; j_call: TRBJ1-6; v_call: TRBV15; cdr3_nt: TGTGCCACCAGGAGAGGCCGACAGGGCCCCCACTTT; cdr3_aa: CATRRGRQGPHF
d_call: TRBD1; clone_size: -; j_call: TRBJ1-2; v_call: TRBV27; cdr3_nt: TGTGCCAGCAGTAAACCCGGGACAGGGAGCTATGGCTACACCTTC; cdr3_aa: CASSKPGTGSYGYTF
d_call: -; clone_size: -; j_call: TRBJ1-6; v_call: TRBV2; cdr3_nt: TGTGCCAGCAGTGAAGGGGGGAGGCGCCCAAATTCACCCCTCCACTTT; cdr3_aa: CASSEGGRRPNSPLHF
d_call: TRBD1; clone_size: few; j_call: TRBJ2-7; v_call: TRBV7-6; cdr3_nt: TGTGCCAGCAGCTTAGAATCCGGGACAGAGTACGAGCAGTACTTC; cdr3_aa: CASSLESGTEYEQYF
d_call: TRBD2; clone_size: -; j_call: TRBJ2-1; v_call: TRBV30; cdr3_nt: TGTGCCTGGAGTGTAAGATTCACTAGCGGAGCCCACAATGAGCAGTTCTTC; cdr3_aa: CAWSVRFTSGAHNEQFF
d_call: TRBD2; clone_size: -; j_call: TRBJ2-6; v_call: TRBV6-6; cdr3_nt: TGTGCCAGCAGGCGACTAGCGGGAGCGTCTGGGGCCAACGTCCTGACTTTC; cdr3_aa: CASRRLAGASGANVLTF
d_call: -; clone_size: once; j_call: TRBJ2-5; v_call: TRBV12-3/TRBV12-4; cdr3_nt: TGTGCCAGCAGTCCTGGGGGGAAGGACCAGTACTTC; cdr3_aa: CASSPGGKDQYF
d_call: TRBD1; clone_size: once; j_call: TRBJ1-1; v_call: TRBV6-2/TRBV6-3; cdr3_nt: TGTGCCAGCAGTTACCGACAGGGGTTCATGAACACTGAAGCTTTCTTT; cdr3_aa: CASSYRQGFMNTEAFF
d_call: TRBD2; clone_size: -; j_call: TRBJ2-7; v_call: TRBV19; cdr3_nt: TGTGCCAGTAGTGCCGGCGGGGGGATAGCGGGATCTCCCCCTACCTACGAGCAGTACTTC; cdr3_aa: CASSAGGGIAGSPPTYEQYF
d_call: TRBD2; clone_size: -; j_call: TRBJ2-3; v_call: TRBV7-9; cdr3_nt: TGTGCCAGCAGCTTCCCTAGCGGGAGCACAGATACGCAGTATTTT; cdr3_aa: CASSFPSGSTDTQYF
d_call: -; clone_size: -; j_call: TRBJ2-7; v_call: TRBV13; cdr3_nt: TGTGCCAGCACCTTGGGGACTCCCGCCTCCCCCCCCTACGAGCAGTACTTC; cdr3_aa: CASTLGTPASPPYEQYF
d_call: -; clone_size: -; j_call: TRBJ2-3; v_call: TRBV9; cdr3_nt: TGTGCCAGCAGCATATGGGGGGAGGATGCGGATACGCAGTATTTT; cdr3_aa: CASSIWGEDADTQYF
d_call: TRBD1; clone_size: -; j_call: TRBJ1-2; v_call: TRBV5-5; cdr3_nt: TGTGCCAGCAGCCCCGATGCAAACAGGGGCGGGAACTATGGCTACACCTTC; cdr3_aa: CASSPDANRGGNYGYTF
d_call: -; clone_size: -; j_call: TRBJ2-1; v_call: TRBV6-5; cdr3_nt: TGTGCCAGCAGGAGTAGTGGCAATGAGCAGTTCTTC; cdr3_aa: CASRSSGNEQFF
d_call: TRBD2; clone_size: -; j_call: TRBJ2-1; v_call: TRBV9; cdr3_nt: TGTGCCAGCAGCGTAGGGACTAGCTCCTACAATGAGCAGTTCTTC; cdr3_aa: CASSVGTSSYNEQFF
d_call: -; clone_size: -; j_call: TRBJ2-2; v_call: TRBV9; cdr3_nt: TGTGCCAGCAGCCCCCGGACAGCCTCGAACACCGGGGAGCTGTTTTTT; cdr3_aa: CASSPRTASNTGELFF
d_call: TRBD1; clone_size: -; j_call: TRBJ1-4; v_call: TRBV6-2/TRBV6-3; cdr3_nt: TGTGCCAGCAGTAAAGACAGGGGTGATGCAACTAATGAAAAACTGTTTTTT; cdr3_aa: CASSKDRGDATNEKLFF
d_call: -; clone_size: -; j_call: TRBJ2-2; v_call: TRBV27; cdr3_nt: TGTGCCAGCAGTGGTCTAGCCACCGGGGAGCTGTTTTTT; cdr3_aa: CASSGLATGELFF
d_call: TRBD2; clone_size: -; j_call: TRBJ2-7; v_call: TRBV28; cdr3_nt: TGTGCCAGCAGCCTAATGGGACTAGCGGGAGACGAGCAGTACTTC; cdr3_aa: CASSLMGLAGDEQYF
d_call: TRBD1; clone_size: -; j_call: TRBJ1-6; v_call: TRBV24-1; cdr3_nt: TGTGCCACCAGTGACCTTGAGAGGGGGCGGTATTCACCCCTCCACTTT; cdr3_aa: CATSDLERGRYSPLHF
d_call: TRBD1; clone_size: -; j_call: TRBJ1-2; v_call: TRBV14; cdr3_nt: TGTGCCAGCAGCTCTCGACAGGGCCCACTCTATGGCTACACCTTC; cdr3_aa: CASSSRQGPLYGYTF
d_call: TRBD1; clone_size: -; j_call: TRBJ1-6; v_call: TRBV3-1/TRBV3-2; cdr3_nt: TGTGCCAGCCGGATGGGAAGTGGACAGGGGAGGAATTCACCCCTCCACTTT; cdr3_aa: CASRMGSGQGRNSPLHF
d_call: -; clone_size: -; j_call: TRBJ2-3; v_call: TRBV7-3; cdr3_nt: TGTGCCAGCAGCTTACGGAGGGGAACAGATACGCAGTATTTT; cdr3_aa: CASSLRRGTDTQYF
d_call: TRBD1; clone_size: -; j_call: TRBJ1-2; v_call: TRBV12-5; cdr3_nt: TGTGCTAGTGGTTTTTCTACCCTCCTCCAAGACAGGGTCTACTATGGCTACACCTTC; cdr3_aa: CASGFSTLLQDRVYYGYTF
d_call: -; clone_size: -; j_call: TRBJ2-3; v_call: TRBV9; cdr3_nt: TGTGCCAGCAGCGTAGAATGGGCGGGTTCAGTGCGTGATACGCAGTATTTT; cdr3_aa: CASSVEWAGSVRDTQYF
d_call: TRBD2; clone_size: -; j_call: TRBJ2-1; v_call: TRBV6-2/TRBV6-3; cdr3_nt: TGTGCCAGCAGTGATGGACTAGCTACCTACAATGAGCAGTTCTTC; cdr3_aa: CASSDGLATYNEQFF
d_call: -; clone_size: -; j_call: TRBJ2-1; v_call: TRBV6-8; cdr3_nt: TGTGCCAGCAGTCGGGACTCCCAAGTAGACGATCCCCAGTTCTTC; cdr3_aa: CASSRDSQVDDPQFF
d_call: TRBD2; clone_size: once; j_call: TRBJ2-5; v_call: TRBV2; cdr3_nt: TGTGCCAGCAAGACTAGCGGCTCGGGAGGGTCAGAGACCCAGTACTTC; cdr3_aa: CASKTSGSGGSETQYF
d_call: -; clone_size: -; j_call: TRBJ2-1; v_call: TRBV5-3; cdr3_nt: TGTGCCAGAAGCTTGGGCGTCTACAATGAGCAGTTCTTC; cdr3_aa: CARSLGVYNEQFF
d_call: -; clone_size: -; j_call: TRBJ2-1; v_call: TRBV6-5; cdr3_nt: TGTGCCAGCAGTTACTCCCCCAGGGCCCCCTACAATGAGCAGTTCTTC; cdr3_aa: CASSYSPRAPYNEQFF
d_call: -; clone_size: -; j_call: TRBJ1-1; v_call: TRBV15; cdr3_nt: TGTGCCACCAGCAGAGAGAGGGATCGTACTGAAGCTTTCTTT; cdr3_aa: CATSRERDRTEAFF
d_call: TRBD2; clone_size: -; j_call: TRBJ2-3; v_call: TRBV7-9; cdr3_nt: TGTGCCAGCAGCGTTGCGGGGGCAGATACGCAGTATTTT; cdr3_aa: CASSVAGADTQYF
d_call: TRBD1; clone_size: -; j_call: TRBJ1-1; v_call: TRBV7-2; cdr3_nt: TGTGCCAGCAGCCAGAGGACAGGGGGCACTGAAGCTTTCTTT; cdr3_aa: CASSQRTGGTEAFF
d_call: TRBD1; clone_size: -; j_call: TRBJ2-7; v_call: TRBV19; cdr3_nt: TGTGCCAGCCGAAACAGGGGCCAATACGAGCAGTACTTC; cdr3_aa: CASRNRGQYEQYF
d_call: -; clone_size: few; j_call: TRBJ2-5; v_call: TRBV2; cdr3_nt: TGTGCCAGCAGTGAACTTGGTAGCCTTGGCTACCAAGAGACCCAGTACTTC; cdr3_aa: CASSELGSLGYQETQYF
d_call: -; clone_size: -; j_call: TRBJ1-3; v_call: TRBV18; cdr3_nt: TGTGCCAGCTCAGATTGGACACGCCAGTCTGGAAACACCATATATTTT; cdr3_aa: CASSDWTRQSGNTIYF
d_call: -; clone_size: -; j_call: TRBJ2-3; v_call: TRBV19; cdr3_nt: TGTGCCAGTACCCCAACAGGGAATAAGGGCACAGATACGCAGTATTTT; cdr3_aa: CASTPTGNKGTDTQYF
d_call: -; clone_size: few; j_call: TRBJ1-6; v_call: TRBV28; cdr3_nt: TGTGCCAGCAGTCAAAGCGGGGGTTCCTATAATTCACCCCTCCACTTT; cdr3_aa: CASSQSGGSYNSPLHF
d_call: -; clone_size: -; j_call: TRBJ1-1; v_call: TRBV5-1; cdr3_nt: TGCGCCAGCAGCTTGGATCAGGGGCGAAACACTGAAGCTTTCTTT; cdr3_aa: CASSLDQGRNTEAFF